This T cell receptor beta chain appears in the sequencing data of a study of breast tumors, draining lymph nodes, adjacent tissues. Points from the study as a whole: Data fit most tumor T cells coming from lymph node, expanding in tumor. Tumors had less TCR diversity than lymph nodes, more than nontumor tissue.

The sample holds many counts of this clonotype. Its antigen is currently unknown. V was clipped by 5 bases and J by 4 bases, with 20 bases between them. This CDR3 is built from 16 residues. The germline V gene has CDR1 MNHEY and CDR2 SVGAGI. TCRdb itself ran the multiplex PCR reads through MiXCR, one entry per CDR3 protein. Among around 190,000 distinct CDR3 sequences, roughly 30% were seen once, and the ten largest hold roughly 4.3%. Axillary draining lymph nodes of breast cancer patients supplied the node samples. The clonotype originates from a female donor with breast cancer. Some clones in this sample may be carry-over from other donors' samples. The V gene is TRBV6-5, the J gene TRBJ1-2; D perhaps matches TRBD1 (6 bases). The sequencing sample was made of axillary lymph node tissue. The CDR3 DNA is TGTGCCAGCAGTCACGAGGCGGGGGGGCATCGCTATGGCTACACCTTC. Translating gives CASSHEAGGHRYGYTF.